Here is one TCR beta chain with its context. Its specificity is unknown. This sample is drawn from a study of radiation and T cells in renal cell carcinoma. Study-level findings and limits: Top tumor clonotypes rose in blood 2 weeks post-radiation, then contracted. Baseline intratumoral clonotype presence is unknown without pretreatment biopsies.

Assay used: immunoSEQ multiplex PCR; TCRdb lists only in-frame clones, some missing. The sample has about 130,000 clones, 81% seen once. Documented time point: blood 2 weeks post-SBRT. The treatment was: 15 Gy SBRT to primary tumor, nephrectomy 4 weeks later. CDR3 length: 13 amino acids. CDR1 and CDR2 (germline): SGHAT, FQNNGV. The J segment lost 3 bases and the V segment lost 5 bases, leaving 4 bases of the junction unmatched. This TCR came from a man aged 50 or older with renal cell carcinoma. The chain recombines TRBV11-2 with TRBJ2-7; 7 bases align to TRBD1. Sequencing used blood, obtained from a patient whose treatment included radiotherapy and nephrectomy. Here the CDR3 DNA reads TGTGCCAGCAGCGCGGACAGGAGCTACGAGCAGTACTTC. Translating it yields CASSADRSYEQYF.